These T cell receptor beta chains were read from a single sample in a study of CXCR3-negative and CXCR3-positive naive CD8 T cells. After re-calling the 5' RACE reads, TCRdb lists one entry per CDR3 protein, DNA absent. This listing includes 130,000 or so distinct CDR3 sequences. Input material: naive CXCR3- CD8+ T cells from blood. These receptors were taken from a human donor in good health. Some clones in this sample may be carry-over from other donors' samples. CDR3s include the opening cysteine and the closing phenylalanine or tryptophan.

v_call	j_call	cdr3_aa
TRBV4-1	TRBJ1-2	CASSQDRIGDYGYTF
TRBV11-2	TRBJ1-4	CASSWTTNEKLFF
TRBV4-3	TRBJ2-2	CASSQGLGTGGEPNTGELFF
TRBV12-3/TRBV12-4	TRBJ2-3	CASTQSGTSGSRADTQYF
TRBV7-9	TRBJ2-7	CASRAGSVYEQYF
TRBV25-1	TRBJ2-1	CASSVPGTRNYNEQFF
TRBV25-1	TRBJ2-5	CASSELNLQETQYF
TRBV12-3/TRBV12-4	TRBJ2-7	CASSSGQGGAYEQYF
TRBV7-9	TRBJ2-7	CASSPPARDIEQYF
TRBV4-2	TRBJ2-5	CASSPRGGRLGQETQYF
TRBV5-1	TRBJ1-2	CASDVPGPAGLSPGYTF
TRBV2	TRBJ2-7	CASSAGTGVLREQYF
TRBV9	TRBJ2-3	CASSVSPTTGADTQYF
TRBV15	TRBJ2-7	CATSRGDRVYEQYF
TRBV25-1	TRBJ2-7	CASSDPYLGEQYF
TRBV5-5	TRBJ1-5	CASSLGADQPQHF
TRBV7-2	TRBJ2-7	CASSFVPGREQYF
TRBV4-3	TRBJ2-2	CASSQGRRGAGELFF
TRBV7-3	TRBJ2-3	CASSPMAGGLTDTQYF
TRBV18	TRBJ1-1	CASSPVLNTEAFF
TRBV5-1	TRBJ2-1	CASSFSLASGEYNEQFF
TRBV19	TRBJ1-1	CATSMGTGANTEAFF
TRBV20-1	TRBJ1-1	CSARDPDIAGVDTEAFF
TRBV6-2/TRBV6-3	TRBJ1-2	CASSTTGGNGYTF
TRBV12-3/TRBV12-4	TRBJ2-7	CASSAPGVLEQYF
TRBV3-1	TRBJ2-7	CASSQDGWDIYEQYF
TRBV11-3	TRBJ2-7	CASSPRGQSSYEQYF
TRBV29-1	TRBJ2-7	CSVEEGYEQYF
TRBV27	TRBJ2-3	CASSFVGVDTDTQYF